Listed below are T cell receptor beta chains from one sample, sequenced in a study of shared clonotypes between healthy human individuals. Using immunoSEQ multiplex PCR, the repertoire was profiled, and TCRdb retains in-frame clones only, with some absent. The sample includes approximately 600,000 clones, 90% to 95% seen only once; the top ten take over 0.09%. The sequencing sample was made of naive CD8+ T cells sorted from blood. The receptors derive from a woman aged 30 to 39 in good health. Both conserved end residues are trimmed from each CDR3. Fields, in order: D gene, V gene, CDR3 protein. A D gene is named only where the DNA matches it firmly.

-,TRBV14,ASSSKGDTEAF
-,TRBV15,ATSSERQILIYGYT
-,TRBV28,ASSLEGDWVEQY
TRBD1,TRBV27,ASSLGTGGRQPQH
-,TRBV10-1,ASSDTGELF
-,TRBV16,ASSQSGLHSYEQY
-,TRBV10-2,ASSEEVEAF
-,TRBV2,ASRGAEETQY
-,TRBV10-1,ASSETGNTEAF
-,TRBV28,ATTYGSGNTIY
-,TRBV27,ASSSLTDHYEQY
-,TRBV6-1,ASSEATGLNTEAF
TRBD2,TRBV27,ASSLWEGSHEQY
-,TRBV6-1,ASPGETLVHEQF
TRBD2,TRBV10-3,AISGTSGTPNEQF
TRBD1,TRBV29-1,SVEVDRDGYT
TRBD1,TRBV4-1,ASSQDLGDRAYGYT
TRBD1,TRBV28,ASSWGTGWAYEQY
-,TRBV6-1,ASNAYTEAF
-,TRBV13,ASSLGGPEQY
-,TRBV9,ASSVGGGISYYEQY
-,TRBV7-9,ASSLVTGSGKTQY
-,TRBV4-1,ASSQFSGELF
TRBD1,TRBV19,ASTPGQGTDYEQY
TRBD2,TRBV2,ASSEVSGSSKTQY
-,TRBV21-1,ASSTGRAKETQY
-,TRBV30,AWSTGGNTEAF
-,TRBV11-2,ASSPSNEQF
-,TRBV15,ATSRERGARLGQY
-,TRBV11-2,ASSLSGSKNTEAF
TRBD1,TRBV13,ASRFGTAPPEAF
TRBD1,TRBV28,ASRLTRQGVHEQY
TRBD1,TRBV27,ASSSTGDEQF
-,TRBV29-1,SVPTPGGYT
-,TRBV5-1,ASSSDSSRYNEQF
-,TRBV27,ASNTGSYNEQF
TRBD2,TRBV12-5,ASGLGTSGYTDTQY
-,TRBV5-4,ASSLEGAGPTDTQY
-,TRBV29-1,SVVESSSYEQY
TRBD2,TRBV27,ASTQAGRQY
-,TRBV11-2,ASSFAGEQY
-,TRBV27,ASSLSVALQETQY
TRBD1,TRBV27,ASSLGTGSTGELF
-,TRBV28,ASEFLPPEGAF
TRBD1,TRBV7-9,ASSLPGTEADTQY
TRBD2,TRBV5-1,ASSPTSGRSYNEQF
-,TRBV19,ASGRNSNQPQH
TRBD1,TRBV19,ATQDRGSYNEQF
-,TRBV9,ASSVDAVRDREYNEQF
TRBD1,TRBV5-6,ASSPGDRPKDEQY
TRBD1,TRBV5-4,ASSFRDRASNEQF
TRBD1,TRBV2,ASSPGQGDSPLH
-,TRBV4-1,ASSQLGDDSGNTIY
TRBD2,TRBV27,ASRGLAGGYEQY
TRBD1,TRBV4-1,ASSPILGTESYNEQF
-,TRBV7-8,AASFWSGELF
TRBD2,TRBV6-5,ASSYSLAGSYEQY
TRBD2,TRBV19,ASSPWTSGRSDTQY
-,TRBV6-5,ASSPPGVPYEQY